One and the same sample provided the 30 T cell receptor beta chains below, sequenced in a study of blood T cell repertoires in COVID-19. The protocol was immunoSEQ multiplex PCR, while the TCRdb copy is restricted to in-frame clones and leaves out a portion. The table records about 170,000 clones, roughly 85% of them present only once. Specimen: peripheral blood. The receptors derive from a woman over 75 with active or convalescent COVID-19.

This chain connects TRBV5-4 to TRBJ2-7; 8 positions match TRBD1. The CDR3 loop spans 16 amino acids. Germline loops: CDR1 SGHNT, CDR2 YYREEE (reference sequence). Unmatched junction bases numbered 8, after V lost 0 bases and J lost 3 bases. CDR3 sequence reads: CASSLDPGQVVYEQYF. CDR3 bases: TGTGCCAGCAGCTTGGATCCGGGACAGGTGGTCTACGAGCAGTACTTC.

This chain connects TRBV19 to TRBJ1-5; D is ambiguous. Germline CDR1 and CDR2: LNHDA and SQIVND (reference sequence). The V and J ends lost 6 bases and 1 base respectively, with 13 bases between them. The CDR3 sequence is 15 residues long. CDR3 sequence (DNA): TGTGCCAGTAGGAGCTTGGACTGGAGCAATCAGCCCCAGCATTTT. Its translation: CASRSLDWSNQPQHF.

The J gene is TRBJ1-1, the V gene TRBV10-2, with D unclear. This CDR3 is built from 13 residues. CDR1 and CDR2 from the germline V gene are WSHSY and SAAADI. Trimming took 7 bases from V and 4 from J, leaving 13 bases between them. The CDR3: CASTRDGVTEAFF. CDR3 DNA sequence: TGCGCCAGCACCAGAGACGGAGTCACTGAAGCTTTCTTT.

The chain links TRBV24-1 to TRBJ1-5; TRBD1 agrees at 9 bases. V was pared by 4 bases and J by 10 bases, with 10 bases of the junction left unmatched. Germline V gives CDR1 KGHDR, CDR2 SFDVKD. The CDR3 loop spans 15 amino acids. The CDR3: CATSESGTGNGPQHF. The CDR3 region has the DNA TGTGCCACCAGTGAATCCGGGACAGGGAACGGTCCCCAGCATTTT.

This clone is a singleton in its sample. The chain uses TRBV28 and TRBJ2-3; 11 nucleotides line up with TRBD2. Germline trimming cut 7 bases from V and 3 bases from J; bases unmatched to any gene: 15. CDR1 MDHEN and CDR2 SYDVKM come from the germline V gene. There are 18 residues in the CDR3. The CDR3 DNA reads as TGTGCCAGCATCCCCTCTCCCGGGACTAGCGGACTAACAGATACGCAGTATTTT. Residues: CASIPSPGTSGLTDTQYF.

This clone came up many times. The chain links TRBV5-1 to TRBJ1-4; 8 positions match TRBD1. Germline CDR1 SGHRS, CDR2 YFSETQ. With 4 bases clipped from V and 6 bases from J, the junction kept 11 bases outside the gene matches. The CDR3 runs to 16 residues. The CDR3 loop is CASSPFLGQADEKLFF. Here the CDR3 DNA reads TGCGCCAGCAGCCCATTTTTGGGACAGGCAGATGAAAAACTGTTTTTT.

The table lists this clone with a count of one. Here the CDR3 reads CASSQGSRADTQYF. The CDR3 region has the DNA TGTGCCAGCAGCCAGGGGAGTCGGGCAGATACGCAGTATTTT. This chain uses TRBV11-3 with TRBJ2-3; maybe TRBD1 (6 bases). The CDR3 has 14 amino acids. V shed 5 bases and J shed 4 bases, with 13 bases lying between them. CDR1 and CDR2 (germline): SGHNT, YENEEA.

The chain is built from TRBV5-1 and TRBJ2-1; 9 bases are shared with TRBD2. Germline V gene data show CDR1 as SGHRS and CDR2 as YFSETQ. V trimming: 0 bases; J trimming: 6 bases; junction bases outside the gene matches: 1. The CDR3 consists of 14 residues. CDR3 region: CASSLVAGANEQFF. CDR3 DNA sequence: TGCGCCAGCAGCTTGGTAGCGGGAGCCAATGAGCAGTTCTTC.

The J gene is TRBJ1-2, the V gene TRBV12-3 or TRBV12-4, with D unclear. The CDR3 is made up of 13 amino acids. V lost 5 bases and J lost 3, with 10 bases in between. The CDR3 loop is CASSPQYYYGYTF. CDR3 coding DNA: TGTGCCAGCAGTCCTCAGTATTACTATGGCTACACCTTC.

This clone is labeled as medium-sized. The chain has TRBV25-1 and TRBJ2-7; 8 positions match TRBD1. V was clipped by 10 bases and J by 0 bases; unmatched bases: 11. CDR3 size: 15 residues. Germline CDR1 reads MGHDK; CDR2 reads SYGVNS. CDR3 nucleotide sequence: TGTGCCACCCCATTCGGGACAGGTGACTCCTACGAGCAGTACTTC. Residues: CATPFGTGDSYEQYF.

The chain employs TRBV9 and TRBJ1-6; TRBD1 might be the D (5 bases). The CDR3 runs 19 residues. Germline-derived CDR1 and CDR2 are SGDLS and YYNGEE. Trimming removed 0 bases from V and 0 bases from J, with 16 bases in between. The CDR3 region has the DNA TGTGCCAGCAGCGTAGACGACAGCTGGACCAGCTCCTATAATTCACCCCTCCACTTT. Translated, it gives CASSVDDSWTSSYNSPLHF.

This chain connects TRBV18 to TRBJ1-3, with no clear D. V was shortened by 2 bases and J by 0 bases, with 8 bases between the two germline ends. The CDR3 loop spans 15 amino acids. The V gene's germline CDR1 is KGHSH and CDR2 LQKENI. The CDR3 loop reads CASSPTRDSGNTIYF. CDR3 nucleotides: TGTGCCAGCTCACCAACGAGGGACTCTGGAAACACCATATATTTT.

V is TRBV7-6 and J is TRBJ2-1, with 13 bases lining up with TRBD2. Germline loops: CDR1 SGHVS, CDR2 FNYEAQ. With 5 bases clipped from V and 12 bases from J, the junction kept 13 bases outside the gene matches. This CDR3 comprises 16 residues. The CDR3 reads CASSDNPGLAGTGQFF. The DNA for the CDR3 is TGTGCCAGCAGCGACAATCCGGGACTAGCGGGGACAGGGCAGTTCTTC.

V usage is TRBV15 and J usage is TRBJ2-7, with D unresolved. The CDR3 consists of 13 residues. Trimming shortened V by 3 bases and J by 2 bases, and 8 bases separated the two germline ends. Germline values: CDR1 LNHNV, CDR2 YYDKDF (reference sequence). This chain's CDR3 is CATSSSSAYEQYF. CDR3 nucleotide sequence: TGTGCCACCAGCAGCAGTTCAGCCTACGAGCAGTACTTC.

The gene calls are TRBV5-1 and TRBJ1-2, with D perhaps matching TRBD1 (5 bases). The length of the CDR3 is 14 residues. Germline lookup yields CDR1 SGHRS and CDR2 YFSETQ. Trimming stripped 9 bases from V and 0 bases from J, with 15 bases between. Here the CDR3 reads CATGAGTSNYGYTF. CDR3 nucleotides: TGCGCCACAGGCGCGGGGACTTCTAACTATGGCTACACCTTC.

V and J are TRBV18 and TRBJ2-7; TRBD1 might be the D (6 bases). Germline assignment: CDR1 KGHSH and CDR2 LQKENI. The CDR3 is made up of 12 amino acids. V lost 4 bases and J 7 bases, leaving 11 bases between the germline ends. The CDR3 region is CASSLDSGEQYF. The CDR3 region has the DNA TGTGCCAGCTCACTGGACAGTGGGGAGCAGTACTTC.

The chain carries TRBV5-4 and TRBJ2-7; 8 nucleotides agree with TRBD2. The CDR3 contains 15 residues. Germline V CDR1 and CDR2: SGHNT, YYREEE (reference sequence). The ends lost 4 bases at V and 0 bases at J; junction bases unmatched: 6. The CDR3 loop is CASSPLAGLSYEQYF. The CDR3 DNA follows: TGTGCCAGCAGCCCGCTAGCGGGCCTCTCCTACGAGCAGTACTTC. Looking up the rest from reference TRBV5-4 and TRBJ2-7 gives the full variable domain: ETGVTQSPTHLIKTRGQQVTLRCSSQSGHNTVSWYQQALGQGPQFIFQYYREEENGRGNFPPRFSGLQFPNYSSELNVNALELDDSALYLCASSPLAGLSYEQYFGPGTRLTVT.

V and J are TRBV6-4 and TRBJ1-1, with D uncertain. With 4 bases removed from V and 7 bases from J, the gap between germline ends came to 16 bases. CDR1 MRHNA and CDR2 SNTAGT come from the germline V gene. The length of the CDR3 is 14 residues. The CDR3: CASSAYPSTDEAFF. The CDR3 DNA is TGTGCCAGCAGTGCTTACCCGTCCACAGATGAAGCTTTCTTT.

The chain links TRBV2 to TRBJ1-5; a possible D gene is TRBD1 (5 bases). The V gene lost 2 bases and the J gene lost 6 bases, with 11 bases spanning the gap. The CDR3 is 14 amino acids. Germline V gene lookup returns CDR1 SNHLY and CDR2 FYNNEI. CDR3 DNA: TGTGCCAGCAGTGAATCTGGGGGGTTTCAGCCCCAGCATTTT. Translated: CASSESGGFQPQHF.

The chain has TRBV21-1 and TRBJ2-3; TRBD2, as called in the table, went unchecked against the DNA. TRBV21-1 is a pseudogene locus. This CDR3 contains 18 residues. DNA of the CDR3: TGTGCCAGCAGCAAAGATCCGTCTAAGCGGTCTAGCACAGATACGCAGTATTTT. Its translation: CASSKDPSKRSSTDTQYF.

This clone was observed a handful of times. The CDR3 reads CASSSLQGSPLHF. The CDR3 coding sequence is TGTGCCAGCAGCTCTCTTCAGGGGTCACCCCTCCACTTT. The gene calls are TRBV7-3 and TRBJ1-6, with a possible D match to TRBD1 (6 bases). Trimming shortened V by 4 bases and J by 10 bases, and 11 bases separated the two germline ends. The CDR3 length is 13 residues. Germline CDR1 and CDR2: SGHTA and FQGTGA.

The rearrangement joins TRBV7-2 to TRBJ2-1; perhaps TRBD1 as D (6 bases). V dropped 4 bases and J dropped 3 bases, with 13 bases sitting between them. Germline V gives CDR1 SGHTA, CDR2 FQGNSA. The CDR3 spans 15 residues. The CDR3 sequence: CASSSTGPLYNEQFF. CDR3 bases: TGTGCCAGCAGCTCCACAGGGCCGCTCTACAATGAGCAGTTCTTC.

The chain employs TRBV5-1 and TRBJ2-7, with D hard to call. CDR1 and CDR2 from the germline V gene are SGHRS and YFSETQ. CDR3 length equals 14 residues. V lost 0 bases and J lost 5, with 12 bases in between. The CDR3 is CASSLAALFDEQYF. The CDR3 bases are TGCGCCAGCAGCTTGGCCGCACTATTCGACGAGCAGTACTTC.

This clone was counted only a few times. The rearrangement joins TRBV7-9 to TRBJ1-5; unclear D gene. This CDR3 has 16 residues. Deletions cut 7 bases from V and 9 bases from J, with 25 bases between. Germline CDR1 and CDR2: SEHNR and FQNEAQ (reference sequence). Written as DNA, the CDR3 is TGTGCCAGCACGAGCGGTTACGGGTCCGGGGAGTCGCCCCAGCATTTT. This translates into CASTSGYGSGESPQHF. The whole variable domain, filled in from reference TRBV7-9 and TRBJ1-5, reads DTGVSQNPRHKITKRGQNVTFRCDPISEHNRLYWYRQTLGQGPEFLTYFQNEAQLEKSRLLSDRFSAERPKGSFSTLEIQRTEQGDSAMYLCASTSGYGSGESPQHFGDGTRLSIL.

This chain uses TRBV5-1 with TRBJ2-7, with 7 bases that match TRBD1. V lost 3 bases to trimming and J lost 2 bases; unmatched junction nucleotides: 5. The germline CDR1 and CDR2 sequences are SGHRS and YFSETQ. The CDR3 spans 14 residues. The CDR3 region has the DNA TGCGCCAGCAGCTGGGGGACAGCCACCTACGAGCAGTACTTC. It codes for CASSWGTATYEQYF.

The V call is TRBV28, the J call TRBJ1-2; 9 bases fit TRBD1. V shed 6 bases and J 0 bases; nucleotides not matched to a gene: 5. The CDR3 spans 15 residues. Germline V gene lookup returns CDR1 MDHEN and CDR2 SYDVKM. The CDR3 is CASRRTGATNYGYTF. In DNA form, the CDR3 reads TGTGCCAGCAGACGGACAGGGGCGACTAACTATGGCTACACCTTC.

The V and J genes are TRBV2 and TRBJ1-4; no reliable D call. V dropped 5 bases and J dropped 7 bases, with 20 bases sitting between them. CDR3 size: 16 residues. Germline assignment: CDR1 SNHLY and CDR2 FYNNEI. The CDR3 spells CASSPTLGGRGEKLFF. The CDR3 DNA sequence: TGTGCCAGCAGTCCAACCCTCGGCGGCCGTGGTGAAAAACTGTTTTTT.

The chain has TRBV28 and TRBJ1-6; tentatively, D is TRBD1 (5 bases). Germline CDR1 is MDHEN and CDR2 is SYDVKM. Deletions cut 6 bases from V and 7 bases from J, with 19 bases between. The CDR3 totals 16 residues. The CDR3 sequence: CASRIEVGRVNSPLHF. The CDR3 nucleotides are TGTGCCAGCAGGATTGAGGTTGGCAGGGTGAATTCACCCCTCCACTTT.

This clone was detected a few times. This chain links TRBV19 with TRBJ1-3; 7 bases are a match to TRBD1. The germline V gene has CDR1 LNHDA and CDR2 SQIVND (reference sequence). The CDR3 extends over 15 amino acids. V shed 6 bases and J 5 bases; nucleotides not matched to a gene: 10. The CDR3 coding sequence is TGTGCCAGTAGCCGTTCCGGGACAGATCGAAACACCATATATTTT. Its translation is CASSRSGTDRNTIYF.

This clone was detected only a few times. The chain carries TRBV5-5 and TRBJ2-7; D might be TRBD1 (6 bases). This CDR3 has 13 residues. Trimming shortened V by 3 bases and J by 3 bases, and 10 bases separated the two germline ends. Germline assignment: CDR1 SGHKS and CDR2 YYEKEE (reference sequence). The CDR3 DNA reads as TGTGCCAGCAGCTCCCGGACAGACTACGAGCAGTACTTC. Translating gives CASSSRTDYEQYF. Together with reference TRBV5-5 and TRBJ2-7, the CDR3 gives the full variable domain: DAGVTQSPTHLIKTRGQQVTLRCSPISGHKSVSWYQQVLGQGPQFIFQYYEKEERGRGNFPDRFSARQFPNYSSELNVNALLLGDSALYLCASSSRTDYEQYFGPGTRLTVT.